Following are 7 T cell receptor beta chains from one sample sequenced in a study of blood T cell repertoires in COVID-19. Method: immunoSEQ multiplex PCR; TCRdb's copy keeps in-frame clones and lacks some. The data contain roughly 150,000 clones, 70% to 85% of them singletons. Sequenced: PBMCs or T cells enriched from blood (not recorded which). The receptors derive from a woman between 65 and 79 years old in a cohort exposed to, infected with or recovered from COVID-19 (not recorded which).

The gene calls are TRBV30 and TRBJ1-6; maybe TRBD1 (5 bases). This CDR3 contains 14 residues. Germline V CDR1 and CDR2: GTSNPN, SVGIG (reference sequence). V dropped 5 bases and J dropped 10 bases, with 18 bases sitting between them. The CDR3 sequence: CAWDRTRRDSPLHF. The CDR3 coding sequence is TGTGCCTGGGACCGGACCCGGAGGGACTCACCCCTCCACTTT.

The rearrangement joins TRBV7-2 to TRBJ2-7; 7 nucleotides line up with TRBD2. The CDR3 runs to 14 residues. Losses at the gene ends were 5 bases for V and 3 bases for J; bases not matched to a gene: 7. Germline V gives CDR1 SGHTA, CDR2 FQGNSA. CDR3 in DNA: TGTGCCAGCAGCCAATCGGGGGGATACTACGAGCAGTACTTC. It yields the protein CASSQSGGYYEQYF. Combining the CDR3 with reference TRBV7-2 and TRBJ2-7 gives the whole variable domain GAGVSQSPSNKVTEKGKDVELRCDPISGHTALYWYRQSLGQGLEFLIYFQGNSAPDKSGLPSDRFSAERTGGSVSTLTIQRTQQEDSAVYLCASSQSGGYYEQYFGPGTRLTVT.

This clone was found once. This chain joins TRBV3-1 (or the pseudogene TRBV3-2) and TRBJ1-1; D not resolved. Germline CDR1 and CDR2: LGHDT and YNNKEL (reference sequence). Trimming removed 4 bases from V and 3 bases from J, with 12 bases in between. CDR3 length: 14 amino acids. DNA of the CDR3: TGTGCCAGCAGCCTCGGAGTCCTTGACACTGAAGCTTTCTTT. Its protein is CASSLGVLDTEAFF.

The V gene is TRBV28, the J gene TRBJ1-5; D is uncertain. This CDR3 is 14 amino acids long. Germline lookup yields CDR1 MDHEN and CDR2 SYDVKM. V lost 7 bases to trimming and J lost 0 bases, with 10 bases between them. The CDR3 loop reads CASNPLGSNQPQHF. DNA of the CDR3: TGTGCCAGCAACCCACTTGGTAGCAATCAGCCCCAGCATTTT. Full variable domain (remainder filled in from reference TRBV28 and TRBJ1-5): DVKVTQSSRYLVKRTGEKVFLECVQDMDHENMFWYRQDPGLGLRLIYFSYDVKMKEKGDIPEGYSVSREKKERFSLILESASTNQTSMYLCASNPLGSNQPQHFGDGTRLSIL.

This CDR3 reads CASSPRSSLGTSQFF. Written as DNA, the CDR3 is TGTGCCAGCAGCCCCAGATCCTCACTCGGGACTAGCCAGTTCTTC. The rearrangement links TRBV9 to TRBJ2-1; 9 bases line up with TRBD2. The CDR3 has 15 residues. The V and J ends lost 4 bases and 13 bases, in that order; junction bases with no gene match: 15. Germline V CDR1 and CDR2: SGDLS, YYNGEE.

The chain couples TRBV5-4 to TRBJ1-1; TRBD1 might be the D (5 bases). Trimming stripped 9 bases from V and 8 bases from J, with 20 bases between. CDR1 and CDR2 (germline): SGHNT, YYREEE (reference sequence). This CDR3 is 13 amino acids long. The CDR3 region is CATSLGGTGEAFF. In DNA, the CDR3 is TGTGCCACCTCCTTGGGGGGAACTGGAGAAGCTTTCTTT. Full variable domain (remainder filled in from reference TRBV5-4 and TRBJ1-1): ETGVTQSPTHLIKTRGQQVTLRCSSQSGHNTVSWYQQALGQGPQFIFQYYREEENGRGNFPPRFSGLQFPNYSSELNVNALELDDSALYLCATSLGGTGEAFFGQGTRLTVV.

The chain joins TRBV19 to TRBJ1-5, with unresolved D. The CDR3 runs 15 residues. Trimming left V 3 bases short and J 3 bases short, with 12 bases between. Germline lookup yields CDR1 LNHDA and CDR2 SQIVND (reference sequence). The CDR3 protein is CASSMRRLINQPQHF. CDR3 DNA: TGTGCCAGTAGTATGAGGCGACTGATCAATCAGCCCCAGCATTTT.